Here is one T cell receptor (beta chain) with its context. This record belongs to a study of T cell responses to AZD1222 COVID-19 vaccine. The CDR3 length is 14 residues. V was cut by 2 bases and J by 3 bases, with 10 bases left in between. The germline V gene has CDR1 MNHEY and CDR2 SMNVEV (reference sequence). Sequencing used immunoSEQ multiplex PCR; TCRdb keeps in-frame clones, though not all of them. The table shows approximately 150,000 clones, with 80% to 95% occurring only once. The specimen comprised peripheral blood, sampled on day 0 of AZD1222 vaccination. The sequence derives from an adult in good health. J is TRBJ1-1 and V is TRBV27; D is perhaps TRBD1 (6 bases). CDR3 in amino acids: CASSLTGPYTEAFF. In DNA, the CDR3 is TGTGCCAGCAGTTTAACAGGGCCGTACACTGAAGCTTTCTTT.